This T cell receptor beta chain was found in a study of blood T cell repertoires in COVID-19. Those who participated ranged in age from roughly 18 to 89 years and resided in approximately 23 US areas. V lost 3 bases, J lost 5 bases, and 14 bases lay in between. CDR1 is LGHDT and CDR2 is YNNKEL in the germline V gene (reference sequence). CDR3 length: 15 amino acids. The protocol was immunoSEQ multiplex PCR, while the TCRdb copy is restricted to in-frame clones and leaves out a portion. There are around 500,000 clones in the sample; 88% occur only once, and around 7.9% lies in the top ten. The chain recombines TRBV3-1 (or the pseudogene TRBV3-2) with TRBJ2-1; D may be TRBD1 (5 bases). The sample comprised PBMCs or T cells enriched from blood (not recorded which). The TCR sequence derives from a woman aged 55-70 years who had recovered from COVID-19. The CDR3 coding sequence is TGTGCCAGCAGCCAGAGTTCAGGGCTCGACAATGAGCAGTTCTTC. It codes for CASSQSSGLDNEQFF.